This T cell receptor beta chain was obtained from a study of human T cells and chemical hapten exposure. Study information: Diphenylcyclopropenone was administered weekly to the scalp of patients throughout the approximately 24-week study. Overall study results and limits: TCRs above 1 in 1000 frequency did not change with DPC sensitization.

Germline values: CDR1 MNHNY, CDR2 SVGAGI (reference sequence). The CDR3 is made up of 17 amino acids. V gave up 6 bases and J gave up 4 bases; unmatched junction bases: 11. TCRdb passed the RACE reads through MiXCR, listing each CDR3 protein once. The sample lists about 140,000 distinct CDR3 sequences; about 10% were seen once. This clonotype appeared many times. Antigen: not known. The time point here: patch test 2, 6 weeks after DPC sensitization. The treatment denotes: therapeutic diphenylcyclopropenone sensitization with weekly scalp DPC. Donors, patients with alopecia ranging from 18 to 70 years old and judged suitable for DPC, provided samples.

This chain uses TRBV6-6 with TRBJ2-3; 12 positions agree with TRBD2. The clonotype was recovered from a woman aged 45-65 years with alopecia areata. Some clones in this sample may be carry-over from other donors' samples. This sample comprised whole blood, obtained in connection with sensitization to the hapten diphenylcyclopropenone (DPC). The CDR3 DNA reads as TGTGCCAGCAGCCCCGCGTCTAGCGGGGGGGGCGCAGATACGCAGTATTTT. Protein: CASSPASSGGGADTQYF.